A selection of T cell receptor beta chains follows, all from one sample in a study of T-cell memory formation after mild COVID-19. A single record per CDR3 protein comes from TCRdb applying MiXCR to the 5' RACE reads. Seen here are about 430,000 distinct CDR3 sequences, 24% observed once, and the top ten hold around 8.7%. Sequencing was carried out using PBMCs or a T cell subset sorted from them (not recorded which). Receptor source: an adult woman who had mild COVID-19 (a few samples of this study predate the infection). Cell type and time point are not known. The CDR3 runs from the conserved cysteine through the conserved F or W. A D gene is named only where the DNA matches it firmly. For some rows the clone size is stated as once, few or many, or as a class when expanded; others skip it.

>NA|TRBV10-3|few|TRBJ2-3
CAISESSGTRRNTQYF
TGTGCCATCAGTGAGTCCTCCGGGACGCGCAGGAATACGCAGTATTTT
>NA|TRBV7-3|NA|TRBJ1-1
CASSLTVGQGPTEAFF
TGTGCCAGCAGCTTAACGGTAGGGCAGGGCCCCACTGAAGCTTTCTTT
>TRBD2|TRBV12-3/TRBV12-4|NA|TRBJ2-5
CASSLGGGAAETQYF
TGTGCCAGCAGTTTAGGCGGGGGGGCCGCTGAGACCCAGTACTTC
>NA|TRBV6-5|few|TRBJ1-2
CASSRPTLGGKNYGYTF
TGTGCCAGCAGTCGGCCAACCCTTGGGGGGAAGAACTATGGCTACACCTTC
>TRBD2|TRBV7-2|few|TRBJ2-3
CASSFQAGGQTDTQYF
TGTGCCAGCAGCTTTCAAGCGGGGGGGCAAACAGATACGCAGTATTTT
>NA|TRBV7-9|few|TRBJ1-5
CASSLGQAYNQPQHF
TGTGCCAGCAGCTTAGGACAGGCTTACAATCAGCCCCAGCATTTT
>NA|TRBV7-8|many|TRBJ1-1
CASSLDPLGARGEAFF
TGTGCCAGCAGCTTAGATCCTTTGGGGGCGCGGGGGGAAGCTTTCTTT
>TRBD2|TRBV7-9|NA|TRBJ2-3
CASSLAAGLAGDTLTDTQYF
TGTGCCAGCAGCTTAGCCGCGGGACTAGCGGGGGATACCCTCACAGATACGCAGTATTTT
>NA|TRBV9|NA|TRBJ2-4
CASSVGSQNIQYF
TGTGCCAGCAGCGTGGGCAGCCAAAACATTCAGTACTTC
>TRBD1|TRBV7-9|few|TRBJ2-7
CASSSDRAEAYEQYF
TGTGCCAGCAGCTCCGACAGGGCAGAAGCCTACGAGCAGTACTTC
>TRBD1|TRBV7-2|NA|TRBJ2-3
CASSLGYPGTVTDTQYF
TGTGCCAGCAGCTTAGGCTACCCCGGGACAGTCACAGATACGCAGTATTTT